Listed below are T cell receptor beta chains from one sample, sequenced in a study of blood T cell repertoires in COVID-19. Using immunoSEQ multiplex PCR, the repertoire was profiled, and TCRdb retains in-frame clones only, with some absent. The sample records roughly 140,000 clones, 80% being singletons. Source material: peripheral blood. The receptors were sampled from a man in his fifties or sixties with acute or convalescent COVID-19. The conserved cysteine and the conserved F or W are not part of the CDR3 here.

V gene	J gene	CDR3 protein
TRBV12-3/TRBV12-4	TRBJ2-7	ASSPRRWYEQY
TRBV4-2	TRBJ2-2	ASSQDLSRGTGELF
TRBV7-2	TRBJ2-5	ASSARTGQETQY
TRBV6-4	TRBJ2-1	ASSDSIERGPF
TRBV19	TRBJ2-2	ASSIGPKWATGELF
TRBV7-9	TRBJ1-2	ASSWGVPGKLYGYT
TRBV29-1	TRBJ2-3	SVQQRGDTQY
TRBV6-6	TRBJ2-5	ASSYGTSGTQTQY
TRBV28	TRBJ2-7	ASSGPGTDYYEQY
TRBV7-2	TRBJ2-7	ASSAIMGRDEQY
TRBV29-1	TRBJ2-7	SVDPGQGLSEY
TRBV5-1	TRBJ1-1	ASRGSLNTEAF
TRBV7-2	TRBJ2-7	ASSLSGGATYEQY
TRBV4-3	TRBJ1-2	ASSQGRQGVEGYT
TRBV7-2	TRBJ2-3	ASGILATSADTQY
TRBV3-1/TRBV3-2	TRBJ1-2	ASSQENRGLGYT
TRBV10-3	TRBJ2-1	AISQRGTSGRSEQF
TRBV7-8	TRBJ2-5	ASSPGRSGGHQETQY
TRBV6-6	TRBJ1-5	ASSRLSGQGAIGNQPQH
TRBV6-5	TRBJ1-2	ASSYKSVANYGYT
TRBV27	TRBJ2-7	ASSFDYLRAYEQY
TRBV4-2	TRBJ1-3	ASSQEATGDSGNTIY
TRBV27	TRBJ2-7	ASSPRPSLGPYEQY
TRBV21-1	TRBJ2-7	ASSNSRSIFGEQY
TRBV9	TRBJ2-1	ASSPRGGNYNEQF
TRBV4-2	TRBJ1-1	ASSHSDRVNTEAF
TRBV7-2	TRBJ2-1	ASSPTSGRGNEQF
TRBV9	TRBJ1-2	ASSPGVRGEGYT
TRBV2	TRBJ2-1	ASSRGLDNEQF
TRBV5-8	TRBJ2-3	ASSLVQVYTDTQY
TRBV18	TRBJ2-2	ASSPGQGIGELF
TRBV4-3	TRBJ2-1	ASSASGEGEQF
TRBV5-4	TRBJ1-2	ASSTGGQGYT
TRBV3-1/TRBV3-2	TRBJ1-4	ASSQDKNEYSGNEKLF
TRBV5-1	TRBJ2-1	ASSWGLDGNEQF
TRBV27	TRBJ1-5	ASSPLQGALSNQPQH
TRBV4-1	TRBJ2-6	ASSQALGTGSGANVLT
TRBV7-2	TRBJ1-5	ASSLASGGPPHNQPQH
TRBV4-1	TRBJ2-7	ASSQEQITSNEQY
TRBV4-3	TRBJ2-3	ASSQRLAGWDTQY
TRBV6-6	TRBJ2-7	ASSSGTASYEQY
TRBV7-3	TRBJ1-2	ASSSTGGDFYGYT
TRBV6-2/TRBV6-3	TRBJ2-5	ASSTNEETQY
TRBV3-1/TRBV3-2	TRBJ2-3	ASSPWTSGGADTQY
TRBV7-2	TRBJ2-7	ASSPQGASGGYEQY
TRBV30	TRBJ2-1	AWSVGAGSYNEQF
TRBV27	TRBJ2-1	ASSLFSIGSLDEQF
TRBV19	TRBJ2-4	ASSIGGDRAVY
TRBV5-4	TRBJ2-7	ASSSYRGNYYEQY
TRBV7-2	TRBJ1-4	ASSSWMGEGEKLF
TRBV12-5	TRBJ2-5	ASGLSRHGGQETQY
TRBV27	TRBJ2-7	ASRTHRSVGGGQY
TRBV12-3/TRBV12-4	TRBJ2-1	ASSLGYSEQF